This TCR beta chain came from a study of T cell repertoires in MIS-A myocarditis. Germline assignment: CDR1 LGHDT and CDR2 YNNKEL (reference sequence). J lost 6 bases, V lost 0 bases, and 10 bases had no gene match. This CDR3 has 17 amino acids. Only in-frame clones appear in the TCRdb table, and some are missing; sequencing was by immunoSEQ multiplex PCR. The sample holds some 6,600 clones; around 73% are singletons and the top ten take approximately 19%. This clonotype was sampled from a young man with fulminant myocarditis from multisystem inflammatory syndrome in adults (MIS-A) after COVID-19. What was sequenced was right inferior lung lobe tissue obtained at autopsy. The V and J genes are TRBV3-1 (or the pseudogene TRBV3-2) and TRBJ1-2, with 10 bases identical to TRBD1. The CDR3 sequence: CASSQDGTGAPKNGYTF. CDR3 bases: TGTGCCAGCAGCCAAGACGGGACAGGGGCACCCAAGAATGGCTACACCTTC.